The 17 T cell receptor beta chains listed next were all sequenced from one sample in a study of blood T cell repertoires in COVID-19. Measured with immunoSEQ multiplex PCR; TCRdb has only the in-frame clones, and not every one. The data show approximately 400,000 clones, 80% to 95% seen once. Sequences were obtained from PBMCs or T cells enriched from blood (not recorded which). These receptors were taken from a woman in her thirties or forties who had been exposed to COVID-19.

The chain is built from TRBV6-1 and TRBJ1-4, with a tentative D call TRBD1 (5 bases). Germline V gene data show CDR1 as MNHNS and CDR2 as SASEGT. Between the trimmed V and J ends, which lost 2 bases and 0 bases, there was a span of 7 bases. CDR3 length: 15 residues. CDR3 coding DNA: TGTGCCAGCAGTGAAAGGGGATCAACTAATGAAAAACTGTTTTTT. It translates to CASSERGSTNEKLFF.

V and J are TRBV5-1 and TRBJ1-2; TRBD1 might be the D (5 bases). Germline V gene sequence: CDR1 SGHRS, CDR2 YFSETQ. This CDR3 contains 14 residues. V lost 2 bases, J lost 0 bases, and 8 bases lay in between. CDR3 residues: CASSFPGSNYGYTF. Written as DNA, the CDR3 is TGCGCCAGCAGCTTTCCAGGGTCTAACTATGGCTACACCTTC.

V gene TRBV15 combines with J gene TRBJ2-6; no definite D call. This CDR3 contains 15 residues. The V end lost 1 base, the J end lost 4 bases, and 8 bases lay between the germline ends. The germline V gene encodes CDR1 LNHNV and CDR2 YYDKDF (reference sequence). This CDR3 reads CATSRVEYGANVLTF. CDR3 coding DNA: TGTGCCACCAGCAGAGTAGAATACGGGGCCAACGTCCTGACTTTC.

The gene calls are TRBV6-5 and TRBJ1-3, with TRBD1 as a possible D gene (5 bases). The germline CDR1 and CDR2 sequences are MNHEY and SVGAGI. V lost 4 bases to trimming and J lost 3 bases, with 13 bases between them. This CDR3 comprises 15 residues. CDR3 region: CASSLTGTDGNTIYF. The CDR3 coding sequence is TGTGCCAGCAGTTTAACCGGGACTGATGGAAACACCATATATTTT.

The chain combines TRBV3-1 (or the pseudogene TRBV3-2) with TRBJ1-1, with 8 bases lining up with TRBD1. V shed 5 bases and J 0 bases; nucleotides not matched to a gene: 5. Germline V lookup: CDR1 LGHDT, CDR2 YNNKEL (reference sequence). The CDR3 runs to 15 residues. The CDR3 sequence: CASSKPGQVNTEAFF. The CDR3 DNA is TGTGCCAGCAGCAAACCGGGACAGGTGAACACTGAAGCTTTCTTT.

This sequence joins TRBV6-5 and TRBJ1-1; 9 positions agree with TRBD1. From germline, CDR1 is MNHEY and CDR2 SVGAGI. CDR3 length equals 16 residues. V shed 4 bases and J 2 bases; nucleotides not matched to a gene: 8. Here the CDR3 reads CASSFTSTGGNTEAFF. The DNA for the CDR3 is TGTGCCAGCAGTTTTACCTCGACAGGGGGTAACACTGAAGCTTTCTTT.

The V gene is TRBV10-2, the J gene TRBJ1-5; D remains ambiguous. The germline V and J ends were trimmed by 0 bases and 1 base, with 7 bases remaining between them. Germline V gives CDR1 WSHSY, CDR2 SAAADI. The CDR3 totals 15 residues. The CDR3 DNA follows: TGCGCCAGCAGTGAGTCCAACTTAAGCAATCAGCCCCAGCATTTT. This gives the protein CASSESNLSNQPQHF.

The chain has TRBV7-9 and TRBJ2-5; TRBD1 matches 10 bases. The germline V gene encodes CDR1 SEHNR and CDR2 FQNEAQ (reference sequence). V gave up 2 bases and J gave up 4 bases; unmatched junction bases: 7. There are 16 residues in the CDR3. The CDR3: CASSLRQGAAGETQYF. CDR3 bases: TGTGCCAGCAGCTTAAGACAGGGGGCTGCAGGAGAGACCCAGTACTTC. The whole variable domain, remainder taken from reference TRBV7-9 and TRBJ2-5, is DTGVSQNPRHKITKRGQNVTFRCDPISEHNRLYWYRQTLGQGPEFLTYFQNEAQLEKSRLLSDRFSAERPKGSFSTLEIQRTEQGDSAMYLCASSLRQGAAGETQYFGPGTRLLVL.

The chain's CDR3 is CAWSVGTGNHEQYF. In DNA form, the CDR3 reads TGTGCCTGGAGTGTGGGGACAGGGAACCACGAGCAGTACTTC. The genes are TRBV30 and TRBJ2-7, with 9 nucleotides matching TRBD1. CDR1 GTSNPN and CDR2 SVGIG come from the germline V gene (reference sequence). The V and J ends lost 0 bases and 5 bases, in that order; junction bases with no gene match: 5. The CDR3 has 14 residues.

This clone was seen a handful of times. V is TRBV7-2 and J is TRBJ1-1, with a tentative D call TRBD1 (6 bases). The V end was cut by 11 bases, the J end by 3 bases, with 34 bases between. This CDR3 is built from 19 residues. Germline V lookup: CDR1 SGHTA, CDR2 FQGNSA. CDR3 sequence (DNA): TGTGCCCTGAGAAAACCTACCAAAAAAATAACAGGGATGCACACTGAAGCTTTCTTT. This sequence encodes CALRKPTKKITGMHTEAFF.

This clone was recorded once. CDR3: CAVVGGNTEAFF. DNA for the CDR3: TGTGCCGTTGTGGGGGGGAACACTGAAGCTTTCTTT. The chain combines TRBV30 with TRBJ1-1; D perhaps matches TRBD1 (5 bases). Germline V gives CDR1 GTSNPN, CDR2 SVGIG (reference sequence). The V and J ends lost 8 bases and 1 base respectively, with 11 bases between them. CDR3 length: 12 amino acids.

The chain recombines TRBV11-2 with TRBJ1-1; TRBD1 is a possible D gene (5 bases). CDR3 size: 13 residues. CDR1 is SGHAT and CDR2 is FQNNGV in the germline V gene. V was trimmed by 5 bases and J by 6 bases, leaving 13 bases between them. CDR3 amino acids: CASSAGHYAEAFF. The CDR3 DNA reads TGTGCCAGCAGCGCCGGACACTACGCTGAAGCTTTCTTT.

The V and J genes are TRBV7-2 and TRBJ2-1; maybe TRBD1 (5 bases). The CDR3 loop spans 15 amino acids. Looked up from germline, CDR1 is SGHTA and CDR2 is FQGNSA. Trimming took 2 bases from V and 6 from J, leaving 14 bases between them. The CDR3 nucleotides are TGTGCCAGCAGCTTAAGGGGTGGGGCGAGCAATGAGCAGTTCTTC. Translation: CASSLRGGASNEQFF.

This chain connects TRBV6-5 to TRBJ1-5, with a tentative D call TRBD1 (5 bases). The V and J ends lost 6 bases and 0 bases respectively, with 9 bases between them. Germline values: CDR1 MNHEY, CDR2 SVGAGI. The CDR3 is made up of 14 amino acids. CDR3 protein: CASSRAPSNQPQHF. The CDR3 DNA follows: TGTGCCAGCAGCAGGGCCCCTAGCAATCAGCCCCAGCATTTT.

The chain joins TRBV5-1 to TRBJ1-1, with TRBD1 matching over 11 bases. Losses at the gene ends were 4 bases for V and 2 bases for J; bases not matched to a gene: 10. This CDR3 region has 17 residues. Germline V lookup: CDR1 SGHRS, CDR2 YFSETQ. The CDR3 sequence: CASSLNGQGAINTEAFF. CDR3 in DNA: TGCGCCAGCAGCCTTAACGGACAGGGGGCGATCAACACTGAAGCTTTCTTT.

The chain couples TRBV7-6 to TRBJ2-7; a weak D match, TRBD1 (6 bases). The CDR3 length is 13 residues. V was trimmed by 5 bases and J by 3 bases, leaving 11 bases between them. The germline CDR1 and CDR2 sequences are SGHVS and FNYEAQ. Written as DNA, the CDR3 is TGTGCCAGCAGCCCGTACAGGGACTACGAGCAGTACTTC. As protein: CASSPYRDYEQYF.

This clone appeared once. The chain uses TRBV5-4 and TRBJ2-1; 7 nucleotides align to TRBD2. J lost 9 bases, V lost 3 bases, and 9 bases had no gene match. CDR1 and CDR2 from the germline V gene are SGHNT and YYREEE (reference sequence). CDR3 length equals 14 residues. The CDR3, as DNA: TGTGCCAGCAGCTCTGGGAGGGTAATTTTTGAGCAGTTCTTC. Amino acid sequence: CASSSGRVIFEQFF.